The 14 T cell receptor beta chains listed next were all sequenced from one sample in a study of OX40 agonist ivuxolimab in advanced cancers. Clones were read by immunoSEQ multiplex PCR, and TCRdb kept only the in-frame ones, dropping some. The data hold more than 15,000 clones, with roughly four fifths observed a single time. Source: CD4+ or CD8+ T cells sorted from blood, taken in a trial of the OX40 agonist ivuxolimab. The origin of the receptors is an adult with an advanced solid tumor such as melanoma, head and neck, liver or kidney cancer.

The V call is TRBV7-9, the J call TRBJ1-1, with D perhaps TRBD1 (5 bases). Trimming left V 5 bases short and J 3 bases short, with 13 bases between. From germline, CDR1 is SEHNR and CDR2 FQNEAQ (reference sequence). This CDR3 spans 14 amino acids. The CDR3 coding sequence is TGTGCCAGCAGCCCTCTCGACAGTTACACTGAAGCTTTCTTT. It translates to CASSPLDSYTEAFF.

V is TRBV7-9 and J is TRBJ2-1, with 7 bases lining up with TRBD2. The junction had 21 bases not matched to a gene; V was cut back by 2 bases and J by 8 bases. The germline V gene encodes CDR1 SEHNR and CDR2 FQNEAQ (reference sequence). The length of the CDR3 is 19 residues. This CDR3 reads CASSLKMVSSGAWGDEQFF. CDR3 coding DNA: TGTGCCAGCAGCTTAAAAATGGTCTCTAGCGGTGCCTGGGGGGATGAGCAGTTCTTC.

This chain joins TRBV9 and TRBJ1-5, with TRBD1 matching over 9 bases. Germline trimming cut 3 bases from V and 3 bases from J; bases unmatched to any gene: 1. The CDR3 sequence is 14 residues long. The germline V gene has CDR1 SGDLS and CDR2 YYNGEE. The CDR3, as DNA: TGTGCCAGCAGCGAACAGGGGGCCAATCAGCCCCAGCATTTT. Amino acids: CASSEQGANQPQHF.

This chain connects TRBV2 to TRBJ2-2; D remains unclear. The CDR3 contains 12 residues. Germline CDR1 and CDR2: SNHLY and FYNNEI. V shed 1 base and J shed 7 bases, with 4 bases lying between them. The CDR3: CASSEVGGELFF. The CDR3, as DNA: TGTGCCAGCAGTGAAGTTGGCGGGGAGCTGTTTTTT.

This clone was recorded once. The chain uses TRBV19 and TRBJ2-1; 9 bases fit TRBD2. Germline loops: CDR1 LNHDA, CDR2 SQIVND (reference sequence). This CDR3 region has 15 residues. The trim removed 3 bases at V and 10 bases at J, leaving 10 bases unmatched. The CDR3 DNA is TGTGCCAGTAGTATGGGCGGCGGGAGGGCACTGGAGCAGTTCTTC. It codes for CASSMGGGRALEQFF.

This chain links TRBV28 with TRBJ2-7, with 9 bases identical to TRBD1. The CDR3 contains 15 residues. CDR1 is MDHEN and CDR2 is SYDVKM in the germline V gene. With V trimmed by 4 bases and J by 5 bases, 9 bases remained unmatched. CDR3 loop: CASSSAGTGYHEQYF. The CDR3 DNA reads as TGTGCCAGCAGTTCGGCCGGGACAGGGTACCACGAGCAGTACTTC.

CDR3 region: CASSPSRDSGRADTQYF. The CDR3 DNA sequence: TGTGCCAGCAGCCCTTCTAGGGACTCCGGTCGTGCAGATACGCAGTATTTT. The genes are TRBV4-2 and TRBJ2-3, with D perhaps TRBD2 (6 bases). V was cut by 4 bases and J by 4 bases, with 21 bases left in between. Germline V gene lookup returns CDR1 LGHNA and CDR2 YNFKEQ. This CDR3 region has 17 residues.

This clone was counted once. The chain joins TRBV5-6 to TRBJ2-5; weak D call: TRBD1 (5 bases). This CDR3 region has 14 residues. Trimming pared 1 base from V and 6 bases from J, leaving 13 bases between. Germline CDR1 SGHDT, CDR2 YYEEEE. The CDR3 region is CASSLSAGRKTQYF. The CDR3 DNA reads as TGTGCCAGCAGCTTGTCGGCAGGGCGTAAGACCCAGTACTTC.

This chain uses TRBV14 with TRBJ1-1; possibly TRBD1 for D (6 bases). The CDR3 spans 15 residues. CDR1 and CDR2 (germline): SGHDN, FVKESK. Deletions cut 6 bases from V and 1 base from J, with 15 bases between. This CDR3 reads CASRGTGIKNTEAFF. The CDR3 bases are TGTGCCAGCAGGGGTACAGGGATTAAGAACACTGAAGCTTTCTTT.

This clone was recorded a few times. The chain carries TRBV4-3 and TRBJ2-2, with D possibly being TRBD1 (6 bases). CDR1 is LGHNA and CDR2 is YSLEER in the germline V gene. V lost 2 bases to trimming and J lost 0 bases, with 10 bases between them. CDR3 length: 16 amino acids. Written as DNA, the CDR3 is TGCGCCAGCAGCCAAACCGACAGGACGAACACCGGGGAGCTGTTTTTT. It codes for CASSQTDRTNTGELFF.

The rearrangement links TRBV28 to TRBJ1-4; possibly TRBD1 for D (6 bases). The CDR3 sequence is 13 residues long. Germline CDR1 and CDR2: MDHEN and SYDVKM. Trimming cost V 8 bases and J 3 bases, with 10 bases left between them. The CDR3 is CASQGSSNEKLFF. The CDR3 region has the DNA TGTGCCAGCCAGGGGTCCTCTAATGAAAAACTGTTTTTT.

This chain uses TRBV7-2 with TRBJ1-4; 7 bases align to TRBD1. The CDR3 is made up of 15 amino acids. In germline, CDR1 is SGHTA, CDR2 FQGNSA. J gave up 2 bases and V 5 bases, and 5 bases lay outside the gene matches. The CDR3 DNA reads TGTGCCAGCAGCAACCAGGGGGGCACTAATGAAAAACTGTTTTTT. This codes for CASSNQGGTNEKLFF.

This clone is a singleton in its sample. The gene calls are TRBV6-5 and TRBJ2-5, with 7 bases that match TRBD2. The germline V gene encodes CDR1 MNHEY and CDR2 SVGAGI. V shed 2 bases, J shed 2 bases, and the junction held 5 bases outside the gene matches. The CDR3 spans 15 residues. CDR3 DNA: TGTGCCAGCAGTTACCGGGACTACCCACAAGAGACCCAGTACTTC. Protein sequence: CASSYRDYPQETQYF.

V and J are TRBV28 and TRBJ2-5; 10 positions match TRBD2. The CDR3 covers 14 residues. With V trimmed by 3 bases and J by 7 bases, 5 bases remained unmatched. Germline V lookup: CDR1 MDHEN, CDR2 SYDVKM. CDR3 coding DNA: TGTGCCAGCAGTTTCCTAGCGGGAGTCGGGACCCAGTACTTC. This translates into CASSFLAGVGTQYF.